One and the same sample provided the 5 T cell receptor beta chains below, sequenced in a study of T cell responses to AZD1222 COVID-19 vaccine. Here immunoSEQ multiplex PCR was the method, and the copy in TCRdb shows in-frame clones only, minus some. The sample yields about 150,000 clones, roughly 90% seen once. The material was peripheral blood, obtained 28 days after the second AZD1222 dose. These receptors all come from an adult who received the AZD1222 COVID-19 vaccine.

The genes are TRBV10-3 and TRBJ1-5; D is unresolved. Germline V gives CDR1 ENHRY, CDR2 SYGVKD. The CDR3 covers 14 residues. V was trimmed by 3 bases and J by 0 bases, leaving 6 bases between them. The CDR3 nucleotides are TGTGCCATCAGTGACCAGCATAGCAATCAGCCCCAGCATTTT. It is translated as CAISDQHSNQPQHF.

This sequence joins TRBV30 and TRBJ1-6; tentative D call: TRBD1 (5 bases). The CDR3 is made up of 13 amino acids. Trimming stripped 3 bases from V and 8 bases from J, with 11 bases between. The germline V gene encodes CDR1 GTSNPN and CDR2 SVGIG (reference sequence). The CDR3 nucleotides read TGTGCCTGGAGCCCACAGGCTTATTCACCCCTCCACTTT. Encoded protein: CAWSPQAYSPLHF.

The V and J genes are TRBV30 and TRBJ1-4; 7 bases are a match to TRBD1. The V and J ends lost 3 bases and 2 bases, in that order; junction bases with no gene match: 0. Germline V lookup: CDR1 GTSNPN, CDR2 SVGIG (reference sequence). The CDR3 is made up of 13 amino acids. CDR3 DNA: TGTGCCTGGAGACAGGGGACTAATGAAAAACTGTTTTTT. It encodes CAWRQGTNEKLFF.

V and J are TRBV21-1 and TRBJ2-7; TRBD2 was called by the table and not checked on the DNA. TRBV21-1 is recorded as a pseudogene. The CDR3 extends over 15 amino acids. The CDR3 DNA reads as TGTGCCAGCATCCGAGGGTCTATAAGCTCCTACGAGCAGTACTTC. Translation gives CASIRGSISSYEQYF.

The sample holds a few counts of this clone. The rearrangement uses TRBV7-6 and TRBJ2-7; D could derive from TRBD1 or TRBD2 (5 bases each). The CDR3 totals 15 residues. The V gene's germline CDR1 is SGHVS and CDR2 FNYEAQ. V lost 1 base and J lost 7, with 17 bases in between. CDR3 nucleotides: TGTGCCAGCAGCTTAGGGGGACCCCCCGTCGGAGAGCAGTACTTC. Protein sequence: CASSLGGPPVGEQYF.